This TCR beta chain originates from a study of chemoradiotherapy in HPV16-positive cancers. The assay was immunoSEQ multiplex PCR, and TCRdb's table has in-frame clones only and misses some. The table lists about 8,000 clones, 70% to 85% of them singletons. The V and J ends lost 2 bases and 6 bases respectively, with 17 bases between them. Germline V CDR1 and CDR2: PRHDT, FYEKMQ (reference sequence). The CDR3 is 15 residues long. V and J are TRBV13 and TRBJ2-7; perhaps TRBD1 as D (6 bases). The specimen comprised blood, sampled from a patient who underwent chemoradiotherapy. The sequence was obtained from a human donor with HPV-associated anogenital cancer. DNA for the CDR3: TGTGCCAGCAGCTTACTACAGGGTGGTGGATCCGAGCAGTACTTC. This gives the protein CASSLLQGGGSEQYF.